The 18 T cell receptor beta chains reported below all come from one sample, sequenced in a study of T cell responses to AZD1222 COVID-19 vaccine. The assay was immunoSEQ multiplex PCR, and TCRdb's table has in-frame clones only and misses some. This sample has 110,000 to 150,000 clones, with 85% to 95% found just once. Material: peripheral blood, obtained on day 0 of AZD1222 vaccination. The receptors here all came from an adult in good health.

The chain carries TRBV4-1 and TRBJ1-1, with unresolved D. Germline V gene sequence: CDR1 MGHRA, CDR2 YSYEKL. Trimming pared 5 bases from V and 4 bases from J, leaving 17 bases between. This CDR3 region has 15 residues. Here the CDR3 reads CASSSISGSGTEAFF. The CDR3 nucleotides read TGCGCCAGCAGCTCTATCTCGGGGAGTGGCACTGAAGCTTTCTTT.

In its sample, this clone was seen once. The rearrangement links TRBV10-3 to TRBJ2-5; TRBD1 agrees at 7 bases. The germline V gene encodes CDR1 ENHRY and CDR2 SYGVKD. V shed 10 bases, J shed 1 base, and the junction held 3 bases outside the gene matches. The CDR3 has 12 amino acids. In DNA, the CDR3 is TGTGCCACCCGGGACAGCCAAGAGACCCAGTACTTC. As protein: CATRDSQETQYF.

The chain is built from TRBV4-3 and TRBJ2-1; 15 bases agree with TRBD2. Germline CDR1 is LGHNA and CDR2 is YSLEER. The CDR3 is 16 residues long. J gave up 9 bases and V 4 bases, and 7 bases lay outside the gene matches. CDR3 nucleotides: TGCGCCAGCAGCCCCCGGACTAGCGGGGGGGCAGTTGAGCAGTTCTTC. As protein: CASSPRTSGGAVEQFF.

The CDR3 reads CASSQEGTSHGYTF. As DNA, the CDR3 is TGTGCCAGCAGCCAAGAAGGGACCTCTCATGGCTACACCTTC. The rearrangement joins TRBV3-1 (or the pseudogene TRBV3-2) to TRBJ1-2, with D tentatively TRBD1 (5 bases). The germline V gene encodes CDR1 LGHDT and CDR2 YNNKEL (reference sequence). The ends were cut back, 0 bases at V and 6 bases at J, with 11 bases in the middle. This CDR3 is built from 14 residues.

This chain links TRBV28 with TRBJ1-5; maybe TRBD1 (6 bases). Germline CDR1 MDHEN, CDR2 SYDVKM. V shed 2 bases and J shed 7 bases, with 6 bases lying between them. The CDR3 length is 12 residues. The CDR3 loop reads CASSLQGQPQHF. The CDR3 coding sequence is TGTGCCAGCAGTTTACAGGGGCAGCCCCAGCATTTT.

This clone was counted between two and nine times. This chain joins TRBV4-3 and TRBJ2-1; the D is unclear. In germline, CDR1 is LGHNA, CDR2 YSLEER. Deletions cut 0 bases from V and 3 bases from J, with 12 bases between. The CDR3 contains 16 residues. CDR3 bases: TGCGCCAGCAGCCAAGATACCCCCTCCGACTACAATGAGCAGTTCTTC. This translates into CASSQDTPSDYNEQFF.

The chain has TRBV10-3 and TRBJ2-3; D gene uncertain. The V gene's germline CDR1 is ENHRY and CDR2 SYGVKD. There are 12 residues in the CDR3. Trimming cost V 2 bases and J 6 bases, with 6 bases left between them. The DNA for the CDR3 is TGTGCCATCAGTGAGACAAGGGATACGCAGTATTTT. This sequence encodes CAISETRDTQYF.

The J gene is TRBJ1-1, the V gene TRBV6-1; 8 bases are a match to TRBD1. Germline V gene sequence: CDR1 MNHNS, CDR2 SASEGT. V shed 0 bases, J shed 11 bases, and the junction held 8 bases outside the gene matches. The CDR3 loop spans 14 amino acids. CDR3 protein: CASSEAGTGLKAFF. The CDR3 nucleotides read TGTGCCAGCAGTGAAGCTGGGACAGGACTGAAGGCTTTCTTT.

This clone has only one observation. This chain's CDR3 is CASSEGQVSNQPQHF. As DNA, the CDR3 is TGTGCCAGCAGTGAAGGACAGGTGTCCAATCAGCCCCAGCATTTT. The V and J genes are TRBV2 and TRBJ1-5; the D gene is possibly TRBD1 (6 bases). Germline CDR1 is SNHLY and CDR2 is FYNNEI. V was pared by 1 base and J by 3 bases, with 10 bases between. CDR3 length: 15 amino acids. Drawing the rest from reference TRBV2 and TRBJ1-5, the complete variable domain is EPEVTQTPSHQVTQMGQEVILRCVPISNHLYFYWYRQILGQKVEFLVSFYNNEISEKSEIFDDQFSVERPDGSNFTLKIRSTKLEDSAMYFCASSEGQVSNQPQHFGDGTRLSIL.

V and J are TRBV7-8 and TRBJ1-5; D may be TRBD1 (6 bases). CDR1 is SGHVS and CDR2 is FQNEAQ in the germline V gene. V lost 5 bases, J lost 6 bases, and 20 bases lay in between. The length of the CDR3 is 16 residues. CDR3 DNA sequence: TGTGCCAGCAGCCTACGACAGGAGCTAAGGGGTCAGCCCCAGCATTTT. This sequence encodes CASSLRQELRGQPQHF.

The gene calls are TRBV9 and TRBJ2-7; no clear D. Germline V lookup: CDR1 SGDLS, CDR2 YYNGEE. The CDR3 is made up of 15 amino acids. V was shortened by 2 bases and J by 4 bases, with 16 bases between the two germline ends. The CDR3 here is CASSVSGLSEYEQYF. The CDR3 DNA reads TGTGCCAGCAGCGTGTCAGGCCTAAGTGAGTACGAGCAGTACTTC. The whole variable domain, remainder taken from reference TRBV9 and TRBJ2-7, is DSGVTQTPKHLITATGQRVTLRCSPRSGDLSVYWYQQSLDQGLQFLIQYYNGEERAKGNILERFSAQQFPDLHSELNLSSLELGDSALYFCASSVSGLSEYEQYFGPGTRLTVT.

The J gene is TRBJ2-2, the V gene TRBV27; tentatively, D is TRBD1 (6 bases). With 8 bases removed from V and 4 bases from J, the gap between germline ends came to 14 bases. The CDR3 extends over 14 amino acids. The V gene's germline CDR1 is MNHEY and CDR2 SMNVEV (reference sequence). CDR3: CASGVTGPTGELFF. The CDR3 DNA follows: TGTGCCAGCGGGGTCACAGGGCCCACCGGGGAGCTGTTTTTT.

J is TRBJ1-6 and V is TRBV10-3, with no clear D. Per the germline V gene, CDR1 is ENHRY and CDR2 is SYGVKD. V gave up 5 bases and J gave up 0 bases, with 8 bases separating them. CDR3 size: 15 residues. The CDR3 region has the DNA TGTGCCATCAGTAGGAGAACCTCCTATAATTCACCCCTCCACTTT. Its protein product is CAISRRTSYNSPLHF.

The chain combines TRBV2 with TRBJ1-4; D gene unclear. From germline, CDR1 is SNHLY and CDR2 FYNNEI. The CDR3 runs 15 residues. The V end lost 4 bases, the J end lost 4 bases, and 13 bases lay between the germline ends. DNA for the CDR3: TGTGCCAGCAGTGCTTCAGTGGGATATAATGAAAAACTGTTTTTT. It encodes CASSASVGYNEKLFF.

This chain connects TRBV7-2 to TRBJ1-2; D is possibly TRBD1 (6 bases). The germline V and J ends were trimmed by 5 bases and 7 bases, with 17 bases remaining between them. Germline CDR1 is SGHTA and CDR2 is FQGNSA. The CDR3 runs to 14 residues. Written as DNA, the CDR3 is TGTGCCAGCAGCCCAGGACAGCTGGGTACTGGCTACACCTTC. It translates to CASSPGQLGTGYTF.

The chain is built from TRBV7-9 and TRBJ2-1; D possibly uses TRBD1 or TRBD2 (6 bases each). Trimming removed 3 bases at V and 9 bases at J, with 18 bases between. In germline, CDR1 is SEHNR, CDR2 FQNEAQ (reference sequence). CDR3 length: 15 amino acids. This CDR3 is CASSFGGTFGSEQFF. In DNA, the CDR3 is TGTGCCAGCAGCTTTGGAGGGACATTCGGGAGTGAGCAGTTCTTC.

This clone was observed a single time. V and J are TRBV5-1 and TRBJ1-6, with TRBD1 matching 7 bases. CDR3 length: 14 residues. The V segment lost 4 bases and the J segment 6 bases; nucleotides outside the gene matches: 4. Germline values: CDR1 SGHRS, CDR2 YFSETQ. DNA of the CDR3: TGCGCCAGCAGCATACAGGGGATTAATTCACCCCTCCACTTT. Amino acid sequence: CASSIQGINSPLHF.

CDR3 coding DNA: TGTGCCACCAGCAGAGATCAAGCCGACAGGGTCTACGAGCAGTACTTC. It is translated as CATSRDQADRVYEQYF. V gene TRBV15 combines with J gene TRBJ2-7; 7 bases are shared with TRBD1. V lost 0 bases to trimming and J lost 3 bases; unmatched junction nucleotides: 8. The CDR3 length is 16 residues. The germline gives CDR1 LNHNV, CDR2 YYDKDF (reference sequence).